This TCR beta chain is drawn from a study of human T cells and chemical hapten exposure. Findings of the study overall: In the PT1 data, expanded TCR counts showed a positive correlation with patch test score.

The sample holds a few counts of this clonotype. Antigen unknown. As to time point: patch test 1, 2 weeks after DPC sensitization. Specified treatment: therapeutic diphenylcyclopropenone sensitization with weekly scalp DPC. Individual cDNA molecules received unique molecular identifiers in the library. TCRdb analysed the RACE reads with MiXCR anew, one entry per CDR3 protein. The sample includes 45,000 to 60,000 distinct CDR3 sequences, approximately 9.3% of them seen just once. The CDR3 is 16 amino acids. Trimming pared 2 bases from V and 4 bases from J, leaving 18 bases between. From germline, CDR1 is MNHEY and CDR2 SVGAGI.

This TCR derives from a woman aged 40 to 50 with alopecia areata. Some clones in this sample may be carry-over from other donors' samples. The V gene is TRBV6-5, the J gene TRBJ2-7, with D perhaps TRBD2 (6 bases). This specimen consisted of whole blood, obtained in connection with sensitization to the hapten diphenylcyclopropenone (DPC). DNA of the CDR3: TGTGCCAGCAGTTACCGGGCAGGGCGGAGGGAATACGAGCAGTACTTC. It translates to CASSYRAGRREYEQYF.